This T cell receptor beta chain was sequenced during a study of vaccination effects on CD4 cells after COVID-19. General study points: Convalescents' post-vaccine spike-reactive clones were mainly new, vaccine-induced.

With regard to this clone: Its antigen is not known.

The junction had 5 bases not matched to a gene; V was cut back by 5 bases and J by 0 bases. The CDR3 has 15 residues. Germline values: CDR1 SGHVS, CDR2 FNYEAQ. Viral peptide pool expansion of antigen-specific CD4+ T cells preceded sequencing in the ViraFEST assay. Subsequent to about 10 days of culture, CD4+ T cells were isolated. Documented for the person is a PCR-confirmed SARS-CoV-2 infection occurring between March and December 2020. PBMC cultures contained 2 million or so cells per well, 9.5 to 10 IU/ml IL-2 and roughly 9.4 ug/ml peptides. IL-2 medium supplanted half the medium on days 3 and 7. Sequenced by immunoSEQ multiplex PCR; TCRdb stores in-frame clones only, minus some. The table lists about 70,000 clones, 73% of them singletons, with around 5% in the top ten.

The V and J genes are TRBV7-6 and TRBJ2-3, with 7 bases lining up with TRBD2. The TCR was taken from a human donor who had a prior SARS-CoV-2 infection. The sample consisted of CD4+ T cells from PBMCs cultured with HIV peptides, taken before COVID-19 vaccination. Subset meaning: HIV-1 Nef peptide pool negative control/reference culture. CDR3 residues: CASSGGGSSTDTQYF. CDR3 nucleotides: TGTGCCAGCAGCGGGGGGGGTTCTAGCACAGATACGCAGTATTTT.